This T cell receptor beta chain came from a study of blood T cell repertoires in COVID-19. As for the study in general: Specimens from acute and convalescent COVID-19 originated in the United States, Italy and Spain. PBMCs, B-cell-depleted T cells, or T cells provided the cDNA or gDNA that made up the material.

Authors' analysis steps: Nucleated cell counts were estimated from reference gene primer amplification. The table came from immunoSEQ multiplex PCR; TCRdb's copy has only in-frame clones and leaves some out. The V and J calls and clone size come from that table; D and trimming were worked out from the DNA. The sample has roughly 250,000 clones; about 80% are singletons. CDR3 size: 18 residues. The junction had 11 bases not matched to a gene; V was cut back by 5 bases and J by 2 bases. The germline V gene has CDR1 SGHVS and CDR2 FQNEAQ. The chain combines TRBV7-8 with TRBJ2-2; TRBD2 matches at 10 bases. The sample taken for sequencing was peripheral blood. This TCR was sampled from a woman older than 75 with acute or convalescent COVID-19. The CDR3 DNA sequence: TGTGCCAGCAGCCCACGGCGTCGACTAGCGGGTAACACCGGGGAGCTGTTTTTT. Translation: CASSPRRRLAGNTGELFF.